Detailed here is one T cell receptor (beta chain). The read ends 3 residues shy of where the CDR3 ends; the end is completed using the germline J gene. This entry belongs to a study of T cells in women clearing cervical HPV infection. Germline V lookup: CDR1 LNHDA, CDR2 SQIVND (reference sequence). V was trimmed by 4 bases and J by 4 bases, leaving 16 bases between them. This CDR3 has 15 amino acids. Data came from immunoSEQ multiplex PCR; TCRdb stores just in-frame clones and leaves some out. The sample includes about 30,000 clones. Sequenced: blood buffy coat. This TCR was recovered from a woman between 18 and 69 years old with a cervical HPV16 infection that either progressed to CIN3+ or cleared (not recorded which). The chain couples TRBV19 to TRBJ1-2, with D perhaps matching TRBD1 (5 bases). The CDR3 DNA, read in part, is TGTGCCAGTAGTACTTACGCCGACAGCGTCTATGGC. This sequence encodes CASSTYADSVYG. The CDR3 as a whole reads CASSTYADSVYGYTF.